This T cell receptor (beta chain) was documented in a study of early T cells in non-severe SARS-CoV-2 infection. The overall study: The authors sequenced bulk RNA from unsorted whole blood, leaving chains unpaired. Study-wide results and limits: Private and CD4 specificities were missed by VDJdb matching, skewed to anti-spike CD8.

V shed 5 bases and J 0 bases; nucleotides not matched to a gene: 6. The CDR3 is 15 amino acids. Researchers attached unique molecular identifiers to individual cDNA molecules. Using its own MiXCR run on the 5' RACE reads, TCRdb lists one record per CDR3 protein. The sample holds roughly 52,000 distinct CDR3 sequences; around 6.9% are singletons and the top ten take about 2.8%. This clonotype appeared a few times. The antigen remains unidentified. The sequenced sample was whole blood, obtained at baseline. This chain connects TRBV12-3 or TRBV12-4 to TRBJ1-2, with 7 bases aligning to TRBD1. The source is an adult who was a healthcare worker with PCR-confirmed SARS-CoV-2 infection or an uninfected control (not recorded which). CDR3 DNA: TGTGCCAGCAGTCTGTACAGGGGATCTAACTATGGCTACACCTTC. It translates to CASSLYRGSNYGYTF.